Only one count was recorded for the clone carrying this T cell receptor (beta chain). Its antigen is currently unknown. This entry is derived from a study of cytotoxic CD8 clonotypes in ibrutinib-treated CLL. Background on the study: Overall, about 25 responses were partial and 2 complete; following median roughly 68 months, roughly 14 patients stayed remitted and approximately 12 progressed. Averaging across samples gave around 260,000 productive templates and more than 80,000 productive rearrangements. General study results and limits: At baseline, clonality was higher than in age-matched healthy donors and correlated with CD8+ counts. Public clonotypes occurred uncommonly; on treatment, they contracted or remained stable.

The table came from immunoSEQ multiplex PCR; TCRdb's copy has only in-frame clones and leaves some out. The sample yields around 310,000 clones, around four fifths seen once. Germline-derived CDR1 and CDR2 are LNHDA and SQIVND (reference sequence). The CDR3 loop spans 15 amino acids. V was pared by 0 bases and J by 2 bases, with 8 bases between. The sequenced sample was PBMCs, obtained before ibrutinib treatment. The TCR comes from a human donor with chronic lymphocytic leukemia. The chain joins TRBV19 to TRBJ2-1, with D uncertain. Written as DNA, the CDR3 is TGTGCCAGTAGTATAGAGGGCTTCGCCTACAATGAGCAGTTCTTC. This encodes CASSIEGFAYNEQFF.